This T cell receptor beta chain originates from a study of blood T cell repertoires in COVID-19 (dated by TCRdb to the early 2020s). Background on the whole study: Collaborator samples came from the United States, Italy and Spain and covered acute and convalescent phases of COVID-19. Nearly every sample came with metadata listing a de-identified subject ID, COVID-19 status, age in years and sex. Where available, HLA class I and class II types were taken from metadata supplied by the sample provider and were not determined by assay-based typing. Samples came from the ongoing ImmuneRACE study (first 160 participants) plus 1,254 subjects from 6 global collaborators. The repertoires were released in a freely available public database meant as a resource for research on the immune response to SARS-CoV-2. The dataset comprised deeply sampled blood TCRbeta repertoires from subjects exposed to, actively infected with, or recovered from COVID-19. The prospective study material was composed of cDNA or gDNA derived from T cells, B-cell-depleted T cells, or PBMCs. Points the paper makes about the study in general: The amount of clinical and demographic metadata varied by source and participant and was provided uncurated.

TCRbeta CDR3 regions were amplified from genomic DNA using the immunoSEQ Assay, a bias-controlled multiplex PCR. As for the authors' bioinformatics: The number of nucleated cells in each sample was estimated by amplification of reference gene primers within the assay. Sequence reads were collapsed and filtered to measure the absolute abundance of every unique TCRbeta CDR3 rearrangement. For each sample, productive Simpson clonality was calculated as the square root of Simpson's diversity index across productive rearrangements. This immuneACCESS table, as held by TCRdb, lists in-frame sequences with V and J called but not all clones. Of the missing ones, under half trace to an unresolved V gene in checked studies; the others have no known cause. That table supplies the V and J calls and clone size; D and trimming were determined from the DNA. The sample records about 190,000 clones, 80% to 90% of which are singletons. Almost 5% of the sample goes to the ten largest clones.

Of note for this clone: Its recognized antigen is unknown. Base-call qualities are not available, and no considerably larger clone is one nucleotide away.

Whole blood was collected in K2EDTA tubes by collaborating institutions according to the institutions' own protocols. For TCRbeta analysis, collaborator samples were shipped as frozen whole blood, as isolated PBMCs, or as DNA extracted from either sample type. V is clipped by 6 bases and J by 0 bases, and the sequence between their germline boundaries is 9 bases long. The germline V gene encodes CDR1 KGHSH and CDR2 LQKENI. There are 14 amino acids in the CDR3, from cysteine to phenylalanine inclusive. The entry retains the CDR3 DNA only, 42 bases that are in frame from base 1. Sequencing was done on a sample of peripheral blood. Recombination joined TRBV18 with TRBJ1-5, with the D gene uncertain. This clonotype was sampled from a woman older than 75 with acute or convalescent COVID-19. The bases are TGTGCCAGCTCGCCGGGAAATAGCAATCAGCCCCAGCATTTT. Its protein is CASSPGNSNQPQHF.